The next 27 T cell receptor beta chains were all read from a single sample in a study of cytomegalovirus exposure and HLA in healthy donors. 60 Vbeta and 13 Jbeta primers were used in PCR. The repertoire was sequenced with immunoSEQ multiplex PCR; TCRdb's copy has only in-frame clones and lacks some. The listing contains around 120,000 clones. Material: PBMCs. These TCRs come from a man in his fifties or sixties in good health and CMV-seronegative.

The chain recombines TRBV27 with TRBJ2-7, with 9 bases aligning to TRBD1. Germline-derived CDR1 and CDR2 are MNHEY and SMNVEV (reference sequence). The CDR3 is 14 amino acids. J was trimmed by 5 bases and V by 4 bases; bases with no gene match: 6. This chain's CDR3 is CASSSGQGFHEQYF. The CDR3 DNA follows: TGTGCCAGCAGTTCGGGACAGGGTTTCCACGAGCAGTACTTC.

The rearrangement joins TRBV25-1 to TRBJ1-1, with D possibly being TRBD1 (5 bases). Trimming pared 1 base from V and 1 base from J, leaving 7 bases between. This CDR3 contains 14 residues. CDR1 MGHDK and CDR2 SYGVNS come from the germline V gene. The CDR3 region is CASSEWGRNTEAFF. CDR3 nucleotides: TGTGCCAGCAGTGAATGGGGCAGGAACACTGAAGCTTTCTTT.

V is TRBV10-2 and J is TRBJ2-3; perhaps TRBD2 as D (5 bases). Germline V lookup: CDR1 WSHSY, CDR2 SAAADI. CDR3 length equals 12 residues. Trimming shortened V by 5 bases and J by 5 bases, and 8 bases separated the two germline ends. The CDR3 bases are TGCGCCAGCAGTAACGGGAAAGATACGCAGTATTTT. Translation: CASSNGKDTQYF.

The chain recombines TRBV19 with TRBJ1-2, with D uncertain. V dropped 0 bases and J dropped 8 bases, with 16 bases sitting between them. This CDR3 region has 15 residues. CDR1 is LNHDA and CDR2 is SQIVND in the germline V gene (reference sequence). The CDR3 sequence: CASSIERQTPMGYTF. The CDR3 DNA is TGTGCCAGTAGTATAGAAAGGCAGACTCCTATGGGCTACACCTTC. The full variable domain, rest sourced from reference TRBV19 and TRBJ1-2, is DGGITQSPKYLFRKEGQNVTLSCEQNLNHDAMYWYRQDPGQGLRLIYYSQIVNDFQKGDIAEGYSVSREKKESFPLTVTSAQKNPTAFYLCASSIERQTPMGYTFGSGTRLTVV.

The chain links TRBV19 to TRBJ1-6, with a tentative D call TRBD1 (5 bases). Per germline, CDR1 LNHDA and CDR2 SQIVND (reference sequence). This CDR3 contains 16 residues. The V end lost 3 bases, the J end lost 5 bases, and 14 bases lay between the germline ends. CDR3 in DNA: TGTGCCAGTAGTATTCCCGGGGGAGAGGATAATTCACCCCTCCACTTT. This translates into CASSIPGGEDNSPLHF.

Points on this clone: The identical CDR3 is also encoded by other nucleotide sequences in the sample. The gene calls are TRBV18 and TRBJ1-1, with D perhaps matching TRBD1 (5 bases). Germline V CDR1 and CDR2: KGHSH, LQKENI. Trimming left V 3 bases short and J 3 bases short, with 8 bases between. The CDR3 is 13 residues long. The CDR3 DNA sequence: TGTGCCAGCTCACCTTCCAGGGACACTGAAGCTTTCTTT. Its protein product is CASSPSRDTEAFF.

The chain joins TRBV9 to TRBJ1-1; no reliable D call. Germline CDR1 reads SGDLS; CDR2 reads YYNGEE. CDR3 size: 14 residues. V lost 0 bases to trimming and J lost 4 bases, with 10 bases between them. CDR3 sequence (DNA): TGTGCCAGCAGCGTAGAGGTATCGGGCACTGAAGCTTTCTTT. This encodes CASSVEVSGTEAFF.

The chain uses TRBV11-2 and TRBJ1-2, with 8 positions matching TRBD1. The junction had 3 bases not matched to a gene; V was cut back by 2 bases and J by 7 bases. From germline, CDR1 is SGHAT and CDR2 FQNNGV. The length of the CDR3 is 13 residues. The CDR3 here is CASSLSGGLGYTF. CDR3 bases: TGTGCCAGCAGCTTATCAGGGGGCCTTGGCTACACCTTC.

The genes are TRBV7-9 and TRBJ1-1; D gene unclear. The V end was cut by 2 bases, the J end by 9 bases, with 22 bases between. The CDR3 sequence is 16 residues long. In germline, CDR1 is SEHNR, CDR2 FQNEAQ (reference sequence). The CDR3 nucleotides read TGTGCCAGCAGCTTATACCATAATACTGAGGGCGGGAAAGCTTTCTTT. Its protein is CASSLYHNTEGGKAFF.

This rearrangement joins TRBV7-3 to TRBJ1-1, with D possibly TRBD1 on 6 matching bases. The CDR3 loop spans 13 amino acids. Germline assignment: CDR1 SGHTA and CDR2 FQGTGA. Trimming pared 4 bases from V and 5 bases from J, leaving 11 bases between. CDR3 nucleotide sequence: TGTGCCAGCAGCTCGCAGGGGAATACTGAAGCTTTCTTT. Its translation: CASSSQGNTEAFF.

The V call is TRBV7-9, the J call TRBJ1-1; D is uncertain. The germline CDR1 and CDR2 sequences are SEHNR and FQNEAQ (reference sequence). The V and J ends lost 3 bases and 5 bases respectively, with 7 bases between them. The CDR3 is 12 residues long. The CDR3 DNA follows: TGTGCCAGCAGCTTCACGGGAACTGAAGCTTTCTTT. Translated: CASSFTGTEAFF.

The chain's CDR3 is CASSPRTGGDTEAFF. DNA for the CDR3: TGTGCCAGCAGCCCGCGGACAGGGGGTGACACTGAAGCTTTCTTT. The chain recombines TRBV7-9 with TRBJ1-1; 10 positions agree with TRBD1. This CDR3 has 15 residues. CDR1 and CDR2 from the germline V gene are SEHNR and FQNEAQ (reference sequence). V trimming: 5 bases; J trimming: 3 bases; junction bases outside the gene matches: 6.

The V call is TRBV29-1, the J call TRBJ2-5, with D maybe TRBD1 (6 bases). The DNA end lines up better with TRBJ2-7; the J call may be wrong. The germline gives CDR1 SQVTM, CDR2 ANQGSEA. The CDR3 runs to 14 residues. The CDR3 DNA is TGCAGCGTTGGGAAGGGGGTTAATTACTACGAGCAGTACTTC. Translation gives CSVGKGVNYYEQYF.

The CDR3 sequence is CASRQTGLNTGELFF. DNA for the CDR3: TGCGCCAGCAGACAGACAGGGCTCAACACCGGGGAGCTGTTTTTT. This sequence joins TRBV5-1 and TRBJ2-2, with 7 nucleotides matching TRBD1. Germline assignment: CDR1 SGHRS and CDR2 YFSETQ. CDR3 length: 15 amino acids. J was trimmed by 2 bases and V by 5 bases; bases with no gene match: 6.

The CDR3 region is CASSPGLLRVETQYF. Here the CDR3 DNA reads TGTGCCAGCAGTCCGGGACTCCTCCGGGTAGAGACCCAGTACTTC. The chain combines TRBV6-5 with TRBJ2-5, with D perhaps matching TRBD2 (6 bases). The CDR3 contains 15 residues. Trimming cost V 5 bases and J 4 bases, with 17 bases left between them. Germline V gives CDR1 MNHEY, CDR2 SVGAGI.

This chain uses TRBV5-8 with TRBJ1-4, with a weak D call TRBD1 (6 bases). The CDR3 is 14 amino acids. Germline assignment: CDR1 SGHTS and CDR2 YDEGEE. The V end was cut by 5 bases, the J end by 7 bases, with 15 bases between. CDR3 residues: CASSLGQGFEKLFF. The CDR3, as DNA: TGTGCCAGCAGTCTGGGGCAGGGGTTTGAAAAACTGTTTTTT. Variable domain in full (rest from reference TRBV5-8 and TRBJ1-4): EAGVTQSPTHLIKTRGQQATLRCSPISGHTSVYWYQQALGLGLQFLLWYDEGEERNRGNFPPRFSGRQFPNYSSELNVNALELEDSALYLCASSLGQGFEKLFFGSGTQLSVL.

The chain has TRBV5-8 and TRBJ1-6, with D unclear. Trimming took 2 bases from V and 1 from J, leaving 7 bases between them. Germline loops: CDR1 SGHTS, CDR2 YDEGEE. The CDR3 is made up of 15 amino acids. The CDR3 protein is CASSFKASYNSPLHF. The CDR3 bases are TGTGCCAGCAGCTTCAAAGCTTCCTATAATTCACCCCTCCACTTT.

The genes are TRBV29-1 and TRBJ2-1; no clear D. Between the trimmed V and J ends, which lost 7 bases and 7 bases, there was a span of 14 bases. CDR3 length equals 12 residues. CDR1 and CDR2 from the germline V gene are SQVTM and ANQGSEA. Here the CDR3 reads CSALSEWNEQFF. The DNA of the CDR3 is TGCAGCGCACTTTCCGAGTGGAATGAGCAGTTCTTC.

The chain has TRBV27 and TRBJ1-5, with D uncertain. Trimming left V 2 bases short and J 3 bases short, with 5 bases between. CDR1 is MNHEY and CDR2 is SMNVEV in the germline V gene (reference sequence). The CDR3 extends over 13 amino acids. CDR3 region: CASSLRDNQPQHF. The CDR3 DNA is TGTGCCAGCAGTTTACGGGACAATCAGCCCCAGCATTTT.

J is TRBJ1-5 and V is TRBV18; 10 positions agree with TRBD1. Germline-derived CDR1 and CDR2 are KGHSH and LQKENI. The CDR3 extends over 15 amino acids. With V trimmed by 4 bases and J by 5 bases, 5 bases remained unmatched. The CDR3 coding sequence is TGTGCCAGCTCACACCGGGACAGGGGTGATCAGCCCCAGCATTTT. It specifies CASSHRDRGDQPQHF.

CDR3 in DNA: TGTGCCAGTAGTATAGATCGTAGGGGGTCGGCTTTCTTT. Its protein is CASSIDRRGSAFF. This rearrangement joins TRBV19 to TRBJ1-1, with a possible D match to TRBD1 (6 bases). Per germline, CDR1 LNHDA and CDR2 SQIVND (reference sequence). Trimming took off 0 bases at V and 11 bases at J, with 13 bases between the two ends. CDR3 size: 13 residues.

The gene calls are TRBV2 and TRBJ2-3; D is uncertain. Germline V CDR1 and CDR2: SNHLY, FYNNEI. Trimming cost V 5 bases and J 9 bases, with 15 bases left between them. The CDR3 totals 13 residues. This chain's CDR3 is CASSSYRESTQYF. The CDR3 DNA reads TGTGCCAGCAGTTCGTATCGAGAGTCGACGCAGTATTTT.

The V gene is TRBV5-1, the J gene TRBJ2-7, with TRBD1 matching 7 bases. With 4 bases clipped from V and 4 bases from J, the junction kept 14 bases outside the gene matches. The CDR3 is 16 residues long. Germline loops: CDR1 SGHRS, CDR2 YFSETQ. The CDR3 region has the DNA TGCGCCAGCAGCCACGATGGGGACAGCTTCTCATACGAGCAGTACTTC. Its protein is CASSHDGDSFSYEQYF.

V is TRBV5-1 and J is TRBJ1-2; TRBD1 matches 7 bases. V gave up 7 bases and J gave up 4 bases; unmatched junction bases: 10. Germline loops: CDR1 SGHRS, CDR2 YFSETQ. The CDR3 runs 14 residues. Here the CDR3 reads CASAWDSFIYGYTF. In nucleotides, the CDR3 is TGCGCCAGCGCTTGGGACAGCTTTATCTATGGCTACACCTTC.

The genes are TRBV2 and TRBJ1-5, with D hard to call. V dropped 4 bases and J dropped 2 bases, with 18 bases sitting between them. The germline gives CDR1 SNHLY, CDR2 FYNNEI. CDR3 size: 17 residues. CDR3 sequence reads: CASSGPVSAQGNQPQHF. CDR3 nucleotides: TGTGCCAGCAGTGGTCCTGTAAGCGCCCAAGGCAATCAGCCCCAGCATTTT.

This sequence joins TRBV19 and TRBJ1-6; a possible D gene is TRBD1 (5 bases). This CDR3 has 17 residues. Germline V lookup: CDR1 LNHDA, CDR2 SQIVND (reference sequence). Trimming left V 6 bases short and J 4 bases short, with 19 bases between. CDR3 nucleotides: TGTGCCAGTAGCCTCGAGGGACTTTCTGGGTATAATTCACCCCTCCACTTT. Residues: CASSLEGLSGYNSPLHF.

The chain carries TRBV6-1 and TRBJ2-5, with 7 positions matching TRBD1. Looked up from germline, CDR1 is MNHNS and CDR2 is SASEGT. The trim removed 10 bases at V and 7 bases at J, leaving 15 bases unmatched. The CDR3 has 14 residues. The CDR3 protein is CATLRDSLLGTQYF. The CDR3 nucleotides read TGTGCCACCCTCCGGGACAGCTTATTAGGGACCCAGTACTTC.